These T cell receptor beta chains were read from a single sample in a study of cytomegalovirus exposure and HLA in healthy donors. The assay was immunoSEQ multiplex PCR, and TCRdb's table has in-frame clones only and misses some. This sample has roughly 80,000 clones; 77% occur once, and the top ten carry around 3%. Sequencing was performed on PBMCs. The receptors originated from a man between 50 and 59 years old in good health and CMV-seropositive. Both conserved end residues are part of each CDR3. The D gene is left open where the match is weak. Clone size is given for some rows only: seen once, a few or many times, or a class if the clone is expanded.

TRBJ1-3,.,TRBV9,.,CASSVDLVSGNTIYF,TGTGCCAGCAGCGTAGATCTTGTATCTGGAAACACCATATATTTT
TRBJ2-1,.,TRBV6-5,TRBD2,CASSLAGGNEQFF,TGTGCCAGCAGTCTAGCGGGGGGGAATGAGCAGTTCTTC
TRBJ1-1,.,TRBV9,TRBD1,CASSVVGLGQGGNTEAFF,TGTGCCAGCAGCGTAGTCGGTTTGGGGCAGGGGGGGAACACTGAAGCTTTCTTT
TRBJ1-5,.,TRBV4-1,.,CASSQDQGFDQPQHF,TGCGCCAGCAGCCAAGACCAGGGGTTCGATCAGCCCCAGCATTTT
TRBJ2-3,.,TRBV19,TRBD1,CASSISGTGGVMDTQYF,TGTGCCAGTAGTATCTCCGGGACAGGGGGCGTTATGGATACGCAGTATTTT
TRBJ2-3,.,TRBV11-1,.,CASSLSVAGTDTQYF,TGTGCCAGCAGCTTATCTGTAGCGGGCACAGATACGCAGTATTTT
TRBJ2-3,.,TRBV5-6,.,CASSFPGRGTDTQYF,TGTGCCAGCAGCTTCCCTGGGAGGGGGACAGATACGCAGTATTTT
TRBJ2-7,.,TRBV15,TRBD2,CATSRVASGTYEQYF,TGTGCCACCAGCAGAGTGGCTAGCGGAACCTACGAGCAGTACTTC
TRBJ2-1,.,TRBV4-3,TRBD2,CASSPVWASGTRNEQFF,TGCGCCAGCAGCCCCGTGTGGGCTAGCGGGACAAGGAATGAGCAGTTCTTC
TRBJ1-5,.,TRBV27,TRBD1,CASSLRQGGWQPQHF,TGTGCCAGCAGTCTGCGACAGGGTGGTTGGCAGCCCCAGCATTTT
TRBJ2-2,.,TRBV7-8,TRBD1,CASSLVGQLIGELFF,TGTGCCAGCAGCTTAGTGGGACAGCTTATCGGGGAGCTGTTTTTT
TRBJ2-7,.,TRBV11-3,.,CASSLGATYEQYF,TGTGCCAGCAGCTTAGGGGCCACCTACGAGCAGTACTTC
TRBJ2-6,few,TRBV27,.,CASSLKGVSGANVLTF,TGTGCCAGCAGTCTAAAGGGGGTCTCTGGGGCCAACGTCCTGACTTTC
TRBJ1-2,few,TRBV9,.,CASSVTGYGGYTF,TGTGCCAGCAGCGTAACAGGGTACGGTGGCTACACCTTC
TRBJ2-6,.,TRBV10-3,.,CAISETVSIDSGANGLTF,TGTGCCATCAGTGAGACAGTTTCCATTGACTCTGGGGCCAACGGCCTGACTTTC
TRBJ1-1,.,TRBV28,TRBD1,CASNDRGNTEAFF,TGTGCCAGCAACGACAGGGGGAACACTGAAGCTTTCTTT
TRBJ1-2,few,TRBV6-5,.,CASSDKNYGYTF,TGTGCCAGCAGCGACAAAAACTATGGCTACACCTTC
TRBJ2-6,.,TRBV5-1,.,CASSPPAVRGANGLTF,TGCGCCAGCAGCCCCCCGGCAGTTCGTGGGGCCAACGGCCTGACTTTC
TRBJ1-3,.,TRBV7-3,.,CASSSGHPGNTIYF,TGTGCCAGCAGCTCAGGACACCCGGGAAACACCATATATTTT
TRBJ2-1,.,TRBV14,.,CASSQRTVYNEQFF,TGTGCCAGCAGCCAGCGGACAGTCTACAATGAGCAGTTCTTC
TRBJ1-5,.,TRBV30,TRBD1,CACQDRGGNQPQHF,TGTGCCTGCCAAGACAGGGGCGGAAATCAGCCCCAGCATTTT
TRBJ2-7,.,TRBV5-1,.,CASSLEGISGYEQYF,TGCGCCAGCAGCTTGGAGGGTATATCGGGGTACGAGCAGTACTTC
TRBJ1-3,.,TRBV4-2,.,CASSQAGGNDGNTIYF,TGTGCCAGCAGCCAAGCCGGGGGAAATGATGGAAACACCATATATTTT
TRBJ2-1,.,TRBV5-1,TRBD1,CASLLGQGPGDEQFF,TGCGCCAGCCTACTAGGACAGGGCCCGGGGGATGAGCAGTTCTTC
TRBJ1-4,.,TRBV19,.,CASSRAGKDEKLFF,TGTGCCAGTAGTCGGGCAGGGAAAGATGAAAAACTGTTTTTT
TRBJ1-2,.,TRBV5-1,.,CASSLDSSVGGYTF,TGCGCCAGCAGCTTGGACAGTTCTGTTGGTGGCTACACCTTC
TRBJ2-7,.,TRBV6-1,TRBD1,CASRKIGTGFHEQYF,TGTGCCAGCAGGAAGATCGGGACAGGGTTCCACGAGCAGTACTTC
TRBJ2-7,once,TRBV30,TRBD2,CAWHSGVSREQYF,TGTGCCTGGCATAGCGGGGTGTCTCGCGAGCAGTACTTC
TRBJ2-5,.,TRBV4-1,.,CASSQVTDIQETQYF,TGCGCCAGCAGCCAAGTGACAGATATCCAAGAGACCCAGTACTTC
TRBJ2-3,.,TRBV7-6,TRBD2,CASSSSGRGTDTQYF,TGTGCCAGCAGCTCTAGCGGGAGGGGCACAGATACGCAGTATTTT
TRBJ2-7,.,TRBV19,TRBD1,CASRTGTDDYEQYF,TGTGCCAGTAGAACCGGGACAGATGACTACGAGCAGTACTTC
TRBJ2-5,.,TRBV18,.,CASSPGSPETQYF,TGTGCCAGCTCACCAGGTAGCCCAGAGACCCAGTACTTC
TRBJ2-7,.,TRBV14,TRBD2,CASSQIGTSEQYF,TGTGCCAGCAGCCAGATAGGGACTAGCGAGCAGTACTTC
TRBJ2-1,.,TRBV19,TRBD2,CASSIGLAKILSSYNEQFF,TGTGCCAGTAGTATAGGACTAGCCAAAATCCTTAGCTCCTACAATGAGCAGTTCTTC
TRBJ2-4,.,TRBV30,.,CAWSPRLGGNLGKNSQYF,TGTGCCTGGAGTCCCCGTTTGGGAGGAAACTTGGGGAAAAACAGTCAGTACTTC
TRBJ1-2,.,TRBV10-3,TRBD1,CAISDTGTGSGYTF,TGTGCCATCAGTGACACCGGGACAGGGAGCGGCTACACCTTC
TRBJ2-1,.,TRBV14,TRBD2,CASSQGSGRGYNEQFF,TGTGCCAGCAGCCAAGGTAGCGGGAGAGGTTACAATGAGCAGTTCTTC
TRBJ2-7,.,TRBV5-4,TRBD2,CASSLDGGSSYEQYF,TGTGCCAGCAGCTTGGACGGCGGGAGCTCCTACGAGCAGTACTTC
TRBJ1-6,.,TRBV6-1,TRBD1,CASREQGAISPLHF,TGTGCCAGCAGAGAACAGGGGGCAATCTCACCCCTCCACTTT
TRBJ2-7,.,TRBV21-1,.,CASSKSGWGSGSYEQYF,.
TRBJ1-1,.,TRBV7-2,.,CASSPNSPREAFF,TGTGCCAGCAGCCCTAACTCCCCTCGTGAAGCTTTCTTT
TRBJ1-2,.,TRBV4-2,.,CASSQALTGGYTF,TGTGCCAGCAGCCAGGCACTTACGGGGGGCTACACCTTC
TRBJ2-1,.,TRBV19,TRBD2,CASKTSGTWGYNEQFF,TGTGCCAGTAAAACTAGCGGGACATGGGGATACAATGAGCAGTTCTTC
TRBJ2-2,.,TRBV2,.,CASMGQGATGELFF,TGTGCCAGTATGGGACAAGGGGCCACCGGGGAGCTGTTTTTT
TRBJ2-2,.,TRBV7-9,TRBD2,CSSSFSSGRGTGELFF,TGTTCCAGCAGCTTTTCTAGCGGGAGAGGTACCGGGGAGCTGTTTTTT
TRBJ2-2,.,TRBV10-3,.,CAISRQESNGGELFF,TGTGCCATCAGTCGGCAGGAATCCAACGGCGGGGAGCTGTTTTTT
TRBJ1-4,.,TRBV5-1,TRBD1,CASSWLGPLTGDNEKLFF,TGCGCCAGCAGCTGGCTTGGACCCTTGACAGGGGATAATGAAAAACTGTTTTTT
TRBJ2-3,.,TRBV7-3,TRBD2,CSSSLGLAGSADTQYF,TGTTCCAGCAGCTTAGGACTAGCGGGATCCGCAGATACGCAGTATTTT
TRBJ2-7,.,TRBV11-3,.,CASSLERDFSYEQYF,TGTGCCAGCAGCTTAGAAAGGGACTTCTCCTACGAGCAGTACTTC
TRBJ2-1,.,TRBV7-9,TRBD2,CASSLTTSGSISDEQFF,TGTGCCAGCAGCTTAACGACTAGCGGGAGTATATCCGATGAGCAGTTCTTC
TRBJ1-1,.,TRBV18,.,CASSESGGTEAFF,TGTGCCAGCTCAGAATCGGGGGGTACTGAAGCTTTCTTT
TRBJ2-1,.,TRBV19,TRBD2,CASSTRPGLAGRTGESEQFF,TGTGCCAGTAGTACTCGTCCGGGACTAGCGGGCCGAACTGGAGAGAGTGAGCAGTTCTTC
TRBJ2-7,.,TRBV19,.,CASSIPLSYEQYF,TGTGCCAGTAGTATCCCACTATCCTACGAGCAGTACTTC
TRBJ2-7,few,TRBV6-5,.,CASSYFVSSYEQYF,TGTGCCAGCAGTTACTTTGTTAGCTCCTACGAGCAGTACTTC